Reported below is one T cell receptor beta chain. These data originate in a study of blood T cells in healthy people across ages. Looked up from germline, CDR1 is DFQATT and CDR2 is SNEGSKA (reference sequence). This CDR3 comprises 17 residues. Then a second PCR, running about 6 to 11 cycles, was carried out with a sample-barcoded 5' primer and a J-beta primer mix. A template-switch adaptor containing 12 random nucleotides labeled each cDNA molecule. TCRdb called the 5' RACE reads again in MiXCR, with one record for every CDR3 protein. The data contain hundreds of thousands of distinct CDR3 sequences, about 25% of them singletons. The sample was also linked to a second study, of T cells of mothers and their children. As reported in that work: Three healthy Caucasian mothers and their six children donated. Amplification in the second PCR used the M1S primer, which added sample barcodes and 2-4 random nucleotides.

The chain carries TRBV20-1 and TRBJ2-5; 8 bases are shared with TRBD1. The better agreement between TRBJ2-1 and the DNA end casts doubt on the J call. Material for sequencing was blood. This TCR was recovered from a boy between 10 and 17 years old in good health. CDR3 nucleotide sequence: TGCAGTGCTAACGGACAGGGTTCGGGTTCCATATACAATGAGCAGTTCTTC. Its protein product is CSANGQGSGSIYNEQFF.